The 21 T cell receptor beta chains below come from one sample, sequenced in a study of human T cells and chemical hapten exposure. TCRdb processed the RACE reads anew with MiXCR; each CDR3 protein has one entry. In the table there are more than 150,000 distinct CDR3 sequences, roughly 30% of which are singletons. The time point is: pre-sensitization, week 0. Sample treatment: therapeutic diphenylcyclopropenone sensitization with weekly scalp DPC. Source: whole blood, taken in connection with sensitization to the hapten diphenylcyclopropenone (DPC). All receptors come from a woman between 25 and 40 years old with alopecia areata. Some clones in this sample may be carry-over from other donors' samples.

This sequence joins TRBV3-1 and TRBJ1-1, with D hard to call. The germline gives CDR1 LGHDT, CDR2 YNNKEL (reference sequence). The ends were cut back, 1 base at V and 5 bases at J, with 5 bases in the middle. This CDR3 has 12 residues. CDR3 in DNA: TGTGCCAGCAGCCAAGTACGGACTGAAGCTTTCTTT. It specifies CASSQVRTEAFF.

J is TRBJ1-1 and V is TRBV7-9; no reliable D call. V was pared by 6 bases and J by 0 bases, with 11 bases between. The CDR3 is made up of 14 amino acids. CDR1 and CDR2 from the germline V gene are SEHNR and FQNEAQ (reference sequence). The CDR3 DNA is TGTGCCAGCAGTAAGGAGGGCATGAACACTGAAGCTTTCTTT. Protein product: CASSKEGMNTEAFF.

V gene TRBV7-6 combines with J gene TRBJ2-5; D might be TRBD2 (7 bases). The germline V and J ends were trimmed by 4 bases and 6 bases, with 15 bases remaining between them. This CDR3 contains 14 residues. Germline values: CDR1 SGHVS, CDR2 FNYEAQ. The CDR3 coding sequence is TGTGCCAGCAGCTCCTCGGGGGGCAGGCAGACCCAGTACTTC. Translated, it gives CASSSSGGRQTQYF.

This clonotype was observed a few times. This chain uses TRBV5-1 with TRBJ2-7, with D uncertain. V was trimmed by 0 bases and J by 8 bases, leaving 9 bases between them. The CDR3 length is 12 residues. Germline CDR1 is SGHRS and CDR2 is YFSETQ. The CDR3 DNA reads TGCGCCAGCAGCTTGGAGGGCGTCCAGCAGTACTTC. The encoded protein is CASSLEGVQQYF.

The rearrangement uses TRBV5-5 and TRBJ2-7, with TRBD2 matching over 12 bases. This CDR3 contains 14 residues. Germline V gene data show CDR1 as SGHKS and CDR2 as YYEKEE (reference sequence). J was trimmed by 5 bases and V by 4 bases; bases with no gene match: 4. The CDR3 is CASSGGLAGHEQYF. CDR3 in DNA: TGTGCCAGCAGCGGCGGACTAGCGGGACACGAGCAGTACTTC.

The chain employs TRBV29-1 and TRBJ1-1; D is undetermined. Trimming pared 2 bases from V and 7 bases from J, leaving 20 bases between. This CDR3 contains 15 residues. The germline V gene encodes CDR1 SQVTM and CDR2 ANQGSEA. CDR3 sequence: CSVELGSGSQIEAFF. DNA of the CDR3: TGCAGCGTTGAACTGGGATCGGGAAGCCAAATTGAAGCTTTCTTT.

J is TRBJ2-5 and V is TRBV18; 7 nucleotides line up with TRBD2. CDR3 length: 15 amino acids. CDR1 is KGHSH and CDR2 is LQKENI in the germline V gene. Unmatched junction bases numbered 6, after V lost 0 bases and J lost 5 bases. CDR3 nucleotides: TGTGCCAGCTCACCACCTAACCTAGCGGAGGAGACCCAGTACTTC. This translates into CASSPPNLAEETQYF.

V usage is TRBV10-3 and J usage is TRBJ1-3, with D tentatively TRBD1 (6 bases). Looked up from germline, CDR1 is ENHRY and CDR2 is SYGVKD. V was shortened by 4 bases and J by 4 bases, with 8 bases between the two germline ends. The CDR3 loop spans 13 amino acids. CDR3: CAISGGTGNTIYF. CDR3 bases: TGTGCCATCAGTGGTGGGACAGGAAACACCATATATTTT.

CDR3 sequence: CASSRLSGGTDTQYF. In nucleotides, the CDR3 is TGTGCCAGCAGCCGGCTGAGCGGGGGAACAGATACGCAGTATTTT. This rearrangement joins TRBV3-1 to TRBJ2-3, with 8 bases aligning to TRBD2. The germline CDR1 and CDR2 sequences are LGHDT and YNNKEL (reference sequence). The CDR3 is 15 amino acids. The V segment lost 4 bases and the J segment 3 bases; nucleotides outside the gene matches: 6.

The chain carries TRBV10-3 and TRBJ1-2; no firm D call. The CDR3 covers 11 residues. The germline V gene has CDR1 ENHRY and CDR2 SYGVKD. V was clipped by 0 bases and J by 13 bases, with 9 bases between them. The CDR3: CAISESETVTF. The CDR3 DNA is TGTGCCATCAGTGAGTCCGAGACGGTCACCTTC.

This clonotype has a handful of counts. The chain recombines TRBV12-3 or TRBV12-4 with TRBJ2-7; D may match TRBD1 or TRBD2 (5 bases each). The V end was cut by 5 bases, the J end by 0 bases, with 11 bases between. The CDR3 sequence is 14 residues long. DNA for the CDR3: TGTGCCAGCAGTCCCGGGGCCGACTCCTACGAGCAGTACTTC. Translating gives CASSPGADSYEQYF.

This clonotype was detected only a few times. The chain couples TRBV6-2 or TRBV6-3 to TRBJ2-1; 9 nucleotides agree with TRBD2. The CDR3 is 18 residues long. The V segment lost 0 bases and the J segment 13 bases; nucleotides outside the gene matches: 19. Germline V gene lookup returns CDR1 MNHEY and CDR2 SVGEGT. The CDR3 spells CASSYSIQNSGSEFVQFF. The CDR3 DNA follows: TGTGCCAGCAGTTACTCGATCCAAAATAGCGGGAGTGAATTCGTCCAGTTCTTC.

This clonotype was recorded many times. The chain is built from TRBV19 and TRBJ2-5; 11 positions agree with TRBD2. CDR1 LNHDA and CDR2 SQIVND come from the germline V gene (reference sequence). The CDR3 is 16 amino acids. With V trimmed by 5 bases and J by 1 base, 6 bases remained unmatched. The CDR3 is CASSLGLAETQETQYF. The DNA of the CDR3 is TGTGCCAGTAGTCTGGGACTAGCGGAGACCCAAGAGACCCAGTACTTC.

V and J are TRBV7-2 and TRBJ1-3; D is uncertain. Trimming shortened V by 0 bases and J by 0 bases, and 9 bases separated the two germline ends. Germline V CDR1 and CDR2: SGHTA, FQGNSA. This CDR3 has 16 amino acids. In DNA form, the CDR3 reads TGTGCCAGCAGCTTAGCGCGGGTAAACTCTGGAAACACCATATATTTT. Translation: CASSLARVNSGNTIYF.

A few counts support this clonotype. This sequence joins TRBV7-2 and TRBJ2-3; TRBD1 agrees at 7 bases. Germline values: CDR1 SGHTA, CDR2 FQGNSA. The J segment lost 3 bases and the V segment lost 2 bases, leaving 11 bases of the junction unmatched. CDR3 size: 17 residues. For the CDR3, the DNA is TGTGCCAGCAGCTTAAGGGTTAGGCAGGGGGTTACAGATACGCAGTATTTT. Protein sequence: CASSLRVRQGVTDTQYF. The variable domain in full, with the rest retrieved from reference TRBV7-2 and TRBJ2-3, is GAGVSQSPSNKVTEKGKDVELRCDPISGHTALYWYRQSLGQGLEFLIYFQGNSAPDKSGLPSDRFSAERTGGSVSTLTIQRTQQEDSAVYLCASSLRVRQGVTDTQYFGPGTRLTVL.

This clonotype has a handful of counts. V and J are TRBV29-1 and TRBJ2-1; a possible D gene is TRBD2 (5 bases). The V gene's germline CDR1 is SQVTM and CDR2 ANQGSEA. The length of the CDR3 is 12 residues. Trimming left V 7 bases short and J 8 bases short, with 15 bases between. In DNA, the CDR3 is TGCAGCGCCCGGACTCCGGGCGATGAGCAGTTCTTC. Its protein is CSARTPGDEQFF.

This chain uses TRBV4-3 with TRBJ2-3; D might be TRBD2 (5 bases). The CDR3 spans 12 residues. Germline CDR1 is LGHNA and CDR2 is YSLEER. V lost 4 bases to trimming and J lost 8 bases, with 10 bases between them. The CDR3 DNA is TGCGCCAGCAGCCTAGAGGGTACTACGCAGTATTTT. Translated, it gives CASSLEGTTQYF.

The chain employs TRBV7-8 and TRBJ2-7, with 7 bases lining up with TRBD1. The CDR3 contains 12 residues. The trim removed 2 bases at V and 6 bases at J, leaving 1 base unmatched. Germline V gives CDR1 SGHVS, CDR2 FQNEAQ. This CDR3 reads CASSLTGAEQYF. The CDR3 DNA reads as TGTGCCAGCAGCTTAACAGGGGCCGAGCAGTACTTC. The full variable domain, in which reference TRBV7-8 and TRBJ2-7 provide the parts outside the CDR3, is GAGVSQSPRYKVAKRGQDVALRCDPISGHVSLFWYQQALGQGPEFLTYFQNEAQLDKSGLPSDRFFAERPEGSVSTLKIQRTQQEDSAVYLCASSLTGAEQYFGPGTRLTVT.

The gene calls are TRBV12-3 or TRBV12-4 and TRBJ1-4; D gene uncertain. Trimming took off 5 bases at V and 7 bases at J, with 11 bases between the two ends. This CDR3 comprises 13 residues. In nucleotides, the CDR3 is TGTGCCAGCAGTCCCCCGGGTGGTGAAAAACTGTTTTTT. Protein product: CASSPPGGEKLFF.

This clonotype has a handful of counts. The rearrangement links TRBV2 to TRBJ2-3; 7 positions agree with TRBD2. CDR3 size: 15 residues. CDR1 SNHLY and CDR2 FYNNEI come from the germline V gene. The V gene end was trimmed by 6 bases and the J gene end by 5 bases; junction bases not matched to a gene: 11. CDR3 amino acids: CASSPPGGGRDTQYF. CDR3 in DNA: TGTGCCAGCAGCCCACCGGGCGGGGGACGAGATACGCAGTATTTT.

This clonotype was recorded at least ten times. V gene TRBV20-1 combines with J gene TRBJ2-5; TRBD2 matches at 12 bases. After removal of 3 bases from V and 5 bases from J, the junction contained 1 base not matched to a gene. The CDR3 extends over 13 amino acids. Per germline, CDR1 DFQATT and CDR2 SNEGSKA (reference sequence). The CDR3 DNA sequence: TGCAGTGCTAGGACTAGCGGGAGTGAGACCCAGTACTTC. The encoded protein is CSARTSGSETQYF.